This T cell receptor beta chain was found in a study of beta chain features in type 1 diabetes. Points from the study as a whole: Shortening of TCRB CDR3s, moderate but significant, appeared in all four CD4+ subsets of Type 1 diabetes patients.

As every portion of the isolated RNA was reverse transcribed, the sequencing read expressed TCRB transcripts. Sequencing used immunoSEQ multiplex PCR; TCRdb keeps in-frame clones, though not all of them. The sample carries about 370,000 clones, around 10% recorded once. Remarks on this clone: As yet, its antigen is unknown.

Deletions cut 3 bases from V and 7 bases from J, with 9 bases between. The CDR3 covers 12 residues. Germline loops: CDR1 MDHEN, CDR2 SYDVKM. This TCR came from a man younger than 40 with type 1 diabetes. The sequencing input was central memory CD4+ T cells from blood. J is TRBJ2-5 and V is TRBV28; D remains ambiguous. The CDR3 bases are TGTGCCAGCAGTTTTGGTGACCGGACCCAGTACTTC. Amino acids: CASSFGDRTQYF.